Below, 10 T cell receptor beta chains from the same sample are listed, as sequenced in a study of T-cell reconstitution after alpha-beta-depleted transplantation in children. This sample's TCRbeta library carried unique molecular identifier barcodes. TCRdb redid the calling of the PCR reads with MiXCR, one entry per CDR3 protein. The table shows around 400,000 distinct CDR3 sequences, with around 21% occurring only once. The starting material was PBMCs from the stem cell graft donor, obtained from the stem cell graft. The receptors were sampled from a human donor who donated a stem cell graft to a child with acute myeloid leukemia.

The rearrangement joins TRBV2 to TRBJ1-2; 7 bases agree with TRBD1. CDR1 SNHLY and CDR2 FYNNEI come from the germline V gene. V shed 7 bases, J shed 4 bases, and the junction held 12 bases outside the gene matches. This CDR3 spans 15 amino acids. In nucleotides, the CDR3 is TGTGCCAGCAAAGAACGGGACAGCGGCGTCTATGGCTACACCTTC. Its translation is CASKERDSGVYGYTF.

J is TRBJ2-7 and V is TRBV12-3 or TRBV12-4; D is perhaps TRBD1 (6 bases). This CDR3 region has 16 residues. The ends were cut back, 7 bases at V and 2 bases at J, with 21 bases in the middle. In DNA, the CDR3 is TGTGCCAGCAAGGGTGCGATTCGGGGACATCCCTACGAGCAGTACTTC. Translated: CASKGAIRGHPYEQYF.

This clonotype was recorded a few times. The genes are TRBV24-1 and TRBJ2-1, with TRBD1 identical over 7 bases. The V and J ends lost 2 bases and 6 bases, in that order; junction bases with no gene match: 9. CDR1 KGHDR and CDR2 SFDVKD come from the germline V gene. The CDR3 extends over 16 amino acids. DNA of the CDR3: TGTGCCACCAGTGATTCGCTGAGGGGGCGTACCAATGAGCAGTTCTTC. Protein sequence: CATSDSLRGRTNEQFF.

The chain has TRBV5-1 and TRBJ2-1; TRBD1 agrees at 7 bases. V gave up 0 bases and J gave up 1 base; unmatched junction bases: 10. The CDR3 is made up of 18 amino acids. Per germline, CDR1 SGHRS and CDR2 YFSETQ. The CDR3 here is CASSLATTGPRSYNEQFF. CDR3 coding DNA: TGCGCCAGCAGCTTGGCCACGACAGGGCCACGGTCCTACAATGAGCAGTTCTTC.

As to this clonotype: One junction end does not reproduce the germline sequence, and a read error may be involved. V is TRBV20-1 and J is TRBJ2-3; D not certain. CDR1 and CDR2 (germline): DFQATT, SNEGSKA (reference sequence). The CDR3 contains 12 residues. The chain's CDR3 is CGARRGTDTQYF. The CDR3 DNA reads TGCGGTGCTAGAAGAGGCACAGATACGCAGTATTTT.

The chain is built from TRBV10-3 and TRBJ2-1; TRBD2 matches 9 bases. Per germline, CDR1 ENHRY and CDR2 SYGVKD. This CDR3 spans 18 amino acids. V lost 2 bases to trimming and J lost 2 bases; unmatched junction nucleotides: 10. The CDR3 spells CAISEGGSGRGTYNEQFF. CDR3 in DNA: TGTGCCATCAGTGAGGGGGGTAGCGGGAGAGGCACCTACAATGAGCAGTTCTTC.

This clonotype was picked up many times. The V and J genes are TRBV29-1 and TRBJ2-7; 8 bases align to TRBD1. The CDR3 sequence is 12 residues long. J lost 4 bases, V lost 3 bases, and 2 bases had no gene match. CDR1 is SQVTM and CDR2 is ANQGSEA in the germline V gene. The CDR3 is CSVERTGYEQYF. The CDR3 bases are TGCAGCGTTGAGCGGACAGGGTACGAGCAGTACTTC.

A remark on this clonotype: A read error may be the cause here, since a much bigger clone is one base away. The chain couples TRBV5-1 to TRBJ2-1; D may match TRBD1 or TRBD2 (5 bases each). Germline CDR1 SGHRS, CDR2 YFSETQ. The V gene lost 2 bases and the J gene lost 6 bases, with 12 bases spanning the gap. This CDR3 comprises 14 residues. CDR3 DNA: TGCGCCAGCAGCTTCGGGGCAGACATCAATGAGCAGTTCTTC. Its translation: CASSFGADINEQFF.

As DNA, the CDR3 is TGCAGTGCTAGAGACGCCGGGACTAGCGTCGGAGCCTCCTACGAGCAGTACTTC. It codes for CSARDAGTSVGASYEQYF. This sequence joins TRBV20-1 and TRBJ2-7; TRBD2 agrees at 10 bases. The CDR3 runs 18 residues. The V gene's germline CDR1 is DFQATT and CDR2 SNEGSKA (reference sequence). The ends lost 0 bases at V and 0 bases at J; junction bases unmatched: 11.

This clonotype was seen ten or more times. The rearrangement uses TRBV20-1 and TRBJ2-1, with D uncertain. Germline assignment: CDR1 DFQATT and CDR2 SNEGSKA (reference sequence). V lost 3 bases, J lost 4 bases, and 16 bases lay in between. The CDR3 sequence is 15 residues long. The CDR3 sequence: CSASRLSGIYNEQFF. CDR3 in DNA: TGCAGTGCTAGTCGATTATCGGGTATATACAATGAGCAGTTCTTC.